The 24 T cell receptor beta chains given below trace back to one sample, sequenced in a study of T cell repertoires in cytomegalovirus infection. MiXCR was run by TCRdb on the reads, yielding one entry per CDR3 protein. Found here are 630,000 or so distinct CDR3 sequences, more than 20% of them singletons; the top ten hold less than 10%. The sequenced sample was CD8+ T cells from PBMCs. The receptor source for this set is a human donor in good health (CMV status not recorded). Some clones in this sample may be carry-over from other donors' samples.

The J gene is TRBJ1-1, the V gene TRBV29-1; D perhaps matches TRBD1 (5 bases). Trimming cost V 6 bases and J 6 bases, with 11 bases left between them. Looked up from germline, CDR1 is SQVTM and CDR2 is ANQGSEA. This CDR3 is 11 amino acids long. CDR3 nucleotide sequence: TGCAGCGTGGGGCCTTTACCTGAAGCTTTCTTT. Protein: CSVGPLPEAFF.

A word on this clonotype: A much more abundant neighbour one base away suggests this may be a read error. This chain joins TRBV6-2 or TRBV6-3 and TRBJ2-2; TRBD1 is a possible D gene (5 bases). Germline assignment: CDR1 MNHEY and CDR2 SVGEGT. V lost 2 bases and J 0 bases, leaving 7 bases between the germline ends. The CDR3 consists of 15 residues. CDR3 DNA: TGTGCCAGCAGTTACCCGACAGCGAACACCGGGGAGCTGTTTTTT. Its translation is CASSYPTANTGELFF.

A word on this clonotype: A much larger clonotype is one base distant, so this may be a read error. The chain has TRBV7-2 and TRBJ2-1, with D uncertain. Looked up from germline, CDR1 is SGHTA and CDR2 is FQGNSA. Trimming took 5 bases from V and 10 from J, leaving 12 bases between them. There are 12 residues in the CDR3. The CDR3 spells CASSIDWREQFF. CDR3 nucleotide sequence: TGTGCCAGCAGCATAGATTGGCGGGAGCAGTTCTTC.

The V gene is TRBV2, the J gene TRBJ2-5; the D gene is possibly TRBD2 (5 bases). Germline V gene lookup returns CDR1 SNHLY and CDR2 FYNNEI. CDR3 length equals 14 residues. The ends were cut back, 10 bases at V and 5 bases at J, with 20 bases in the middle. CDR3 bases: TGTGCCACCCACGAGGGCCCCGATAGGGAGACCCAGTACTTC. Translation: CATHEGPDRETQYF.

V and J are TRBV13 and TRBJ1-4, with 9 bases fitting TRBD1. Trimming took 0 bases from V and 7 from J; bases not matched to a gene: 3. The CDR3 covers 15 residues. Germline V gene sequence: CDR1 PRHDT, CDR2 FYEKMQ (reference sequence). CDR3 amino acids: CASSLGGDRAEKLFF. In DNA, the CDR3 is TGTGCCAGCAGCTTAGGGGGGGACAGGGCTGAAAAACTGTTTTTT.

This clonotype appeared many times. Written as DNA, the CDR3 is TGTGCCAGCTGGGTGTGTATTCTCTCCTACGAGCAGTACGTC. Protein: CASWVCILSYEQYV. The V call is TRBV7-2, the J call TRBJ2-7; D is unclear. CDR1 is SGHTA, CDR2 FQGNSA, per germline. With 8 bases removed from V and 0 bases from J, the gap between germline ends came to 14 bases. This CDR3 is 14 amino acids long.

This clonotype was counted at least ten times. The rearrangement joins TRBV7-2 to TRBJ2-7; the D gene is possibly TRBD2 (7 bases). The CDR3 has 15 residues. Trimming left V 0 bases short and J 0 bases short, with 9 bases between. The V gene's germline CDR1 is SGHTA and CDR2 FQGNSA. CDR3 in amino acids: CASSLAGGPSYEQYV. CDR3 DNA: TGTGCCAGCAGCTTAGCGGGGGGGCCCTCCTACGAGCAGTACGTC.

The chain joins TRBV12-3 or TRBV12-4 to TRBJ2-3; D call uncertain. CDR3 size: 11 residues. V was clipped by 9 bases and J by 0 bases, with 4 bases between them. CDR3 region: CASLSTDTQYF. Written as DNA, the CDR3 is TGTGCCAGTTTAAGCACAGATACGCAGTATTTT.

This clonotype showed up just a few times. V is TRBV2 and J is TRBJ2-3, with a possible D match to TRBD2 (5 bases). V was pared by 10 bases and J by 2 bases, with 10 bases between. The V gene's germline CDR1 is SNHLY and CDR2 FYNNEI. This CDR3 is built from 12 residues. Here the CDR3 DNA reads TGTGCCACCCTGGACTTCACAGATACGCAGTATTTT. Amino acids: CATLDFTDTQYF.

At least ten counts were recorded for this clonotype. The gene calls are TRBV7-2 and TRBJ1-2; D is unclear. The V gene lost 5 bases and the J gene lost 6 bases, with 16 bases spanning the gap. Per germline, CDR1 SGHTA and CDR2 FQGNSA. The CDR3 has 14 amino acids. The DNA for the CDR3 is TGTGCCAGCAGCGGCCACTGGGATTTTAATGGCTACACCTTC. This gives the protein CASSGHWDFNGYTF.

This clonotype was observed a handful of times. The chain carries TRBV10-3 and TRBJ1-1, with 7 positions matching TRBD1. This CDR3 is 14 amino acids long. Germline assignment: CDR1 ENHRY and CDR2 SYGVKD. Trimming at V came to 8 bases and at J to 0 bases, leaving 6 bases not matched to a gene. Here the CDR3 reads CAISDRAMNTEAFF. In DNA, the CDR3 is TGTGCCATCTCTGACAGGGCCATGAACACTGAAGCTTTCTTT.

The chain is built from TRBV28 and TRBJ2-1; D perhaps matches TRBD1 (5 bases). CDR3 size: 15 residues. V dropped 3 bases and J dropped 12 bases, with 21 bases sitting between them. Germline V lookup: CDR1 MDHEN, CDR2 SYDVKM. The CDR3 coding sequence is TGTGCCAGCAGTTTTTCAGCCACAGGAACCGATGTGCAGTTCTTC. Its translation is CASSFSATGTDVQFF.

This clonotype was detected ten times or more. The chain carries TRBV6-2 or TRBV6-3 and TRBJ2-7, with TRBD2 as a possible D gene (6 bases). The V gene's germline CDR1 is MNHEY and CDR2 SVGEGT. V was cut by 4 bases and J by 7 bases, with 20 bases left in between. The length of the CDR3 is 15 residues. DNA of the CDR3: TGTGCCAGCAGTTCTGGTCGACTAGAAACAAGAGAGCAGTACGTC. Amino acid sequence: CASSSGRLETREQYV.

This rearrangement joins TRBV20-1 to TRBJ1-3, with D tentatively TRBD1 (5 bases). This CDR3 contains 16 residues. The V and J ends lost 3 bases and 1 base respectively, with 16 bases between them. Germline V gives CDR1 DFQATT, CDR2 SNEGSKA (reference sequence). CDR3 loop: CSARDLPGTSGNTIYF. The CDR3 DNA is TGCAGTGCTAGGGACCTGCCTGGGACTTCTGGAAACACCATATATTTT.

Only a few counts were recorded for this clonotype. The rearrangement uses TRBV4-1 and TRBJ2-1, with 10 bases lining up with TRBD2. The trim removed 0 bases at V and 0 bases at J, leaving 14 bases unmatched. The CDR3 sequence is 21 residues long. Germline assignment: CDR1 MGHRA and CDR2 YSYEKL. As DNA, the CDR3 is TGCGCCAGCAGCCAAGAACTTCGGAAACTAGCGGGGCTTTACTCCTACAATGAGCAGTTCTTC. It encodes CASSQELRKLAGLYSYNEQFF.

This clonotype came up a few times. This sequence joins TRBV6-6 and TRBJ2-7, with D perhaps TRBD1 (6 bases). The CDR3 has 13 residues. V was pared by 5 bases and J by 3 bases, with 11 bases between. CDR1 and CDR2 (germline): MNHNY, SVGAGI (reference sequence). CDR3 region: CASSMPDSYEQYF. The DNA of the CDR3 is TGTGCCAGCAGTATGCCGGACAGCTACGAGCAGTACTTC.

This clonotype was seen more than once but under ten times. The CDR3 region has the DNA TGTGCCAGCAGCCAAGTTGTTAGAATGGAGACCTACAATGAGCAGTTCTTC. Protein sequence: CASSQVVRMETYNEQFF. This chain uses TRBV4-2 with TRBJ2-1; D uncertain. The CDR3 extends over 17 amino acids. CDR1 and CDR2 (germline): LGHNA, YNFKEQ. V dropped 1 base and J dropped 2 bases, with 15 bases sitting between them.

With respect to this clonotype: A much larger clone differs from this one at a single base, so this may be a read error. The V call is TRBV7-2, the J call TRBJ2-3; D might be TRBD2 (6 bases). The CDR3 extends over 17 amino acids. V was trimmed by 2 bases and J by 4 bases, leaving 19 bases between them. Germline V gives CDR1 SGHTA, CDR2 FQGNSA. The CDR3 DNA sequence: TGTGCCAGCAGCTTACCGTCTGACGGGGAGGTCGCAGATACGCAGTATTTT. Amino acids: CASSLPSDGEVADTQYF.

This clonotype was counted at least ten times. This rearrangement joins TRBV7-6 to TRBJ2-5; the match to TRBD1 covers 7 bases. The junction had 11 bases not matched to a gene; V was cut back by 3 bases and J by 4 bases. The CDR3 contains 16 residues. The germline CDR1 and CDR2 sequences are SGHVS and FNYEAQ. The CDR3 region is CASSLGQRDRAETQYF. CDR3 DNA: TGTGCCAGCAGCTTGGGCCAACGCGACAGGGCAGAGACCCAGTACTTC.

Written as DNA, the CDR3 is TGTGCCAGCAGTTGGGGACCGCTGGAGACCCAGTACTTC. Protein: CASSWGPLETQYF. The rearrangement joins TRBV28 to TRBJ2-5; tentatively, D is TRBD1 or TRBD2 (5 bases each). The V end lost 4 bases, the J end lost 5 bases, and 11 bases lay between the germline ends. CDR1 is MDHEN and CDR2 is SYDVKM in the germline V gene. The CDR3 runs to 13 residues. The full variable domain, its missing parts supplied by reference TRBV28 and TRBJ2-5, is DVKVTQSSRYLVKRTGEKVFLECVQDMDHENMFWYRQDPGLGLRLIYFSYDVKMKEKGDIPEGYSVSREKKERFSLILESASTNQTSMYLCASSWGPLETQYFGPGTRLLVL.

The CDR3 region is CASSPPDGYNEQFF. The CDR3 DNA is TGTGCCAGCAGCCCCCCCGATGGATACAATGAGCAGTTCTTC. The chain couples TRBV13 to TRBJ2-1; D ambiguous. Germline-derived CDR1 and CDR2 are PRHDT and FYEKMQ (reference sequence). The CDR3 runs 14 residues. V was trimmed by 5 bases and J by 4 bases, leaving 12 bases between them.

The chain recombines TRBV20-1 with TRBJ2-1, with TRBD1 matching 7 bases. The CDR3 contains 15 residues. After removal of 3 bases from V and 1 base from J, the junction contained 6 bases not matched to a gene. From germline, CDR1 is DFQATT and CDR2 SNEGSKA (reference sequence). CDR3 protein: CSARGRQGSYNEQFF. For the CDR3, the DNA is TGCAGTGCTAGGGGGAGACAGGGATCCTACAATGAGCAGTTCTTC.

This clonotype came up once. The chain employs TRBV5-1 and TRBJ2-1; 7 positions agree with TRBD2. The CDR3 covers 15 residues. From germline, CDR1 is SGHRS and CDR2 YFSETQ. Trimming took 4 bases from V and 8 from J; bases not matched to a gene: 12. Here the CDR3 reads CASSVSGATGDEQFF. DNA of the CDR3: TGCGCCAGCAGCGTCAGCGGGGCGACGGGAGATGAGCAGTTCTTC.

This clonotype was detected only a few times. This sequence joins TRBV6-5 and TRBJ2-5; D unclear. Trimming removed 5 bases at V and 5 bases at J, with 12 bases between. Germline assignment: CDR1 MNHEY and CDR2 SVGAGI. The CDR3 contains 13 residues. The CDR3 sequence: CASSPSSPETQYF. The CDR3 coding sequence is TGTGCCAGCAGTCCATCCTCACCGGAGACCCAGTACTTC.